What follows is one T cell receptor beta chain and its context. The sample originates from a study of blood T cell repertoires in COVID-19. In the study overall: The United States, Italy and Spain were the sources of the acute and convalescent COVID-19 samples. PBMCs, B-cell-depleted T cells, or T cells provided the cDNA or gDNA that made up the material.

Per the original methods: Estimates of nucleated cell counts were drawn from the amplification of reference gene primers. Some clones are missing from TCRdb's copy, which holds only in-frame ones; the method was immunoSEQ multiplex PCR. The DNA was the basis for D and trimming; V, J and clone size are from that table. The sample has 120,000 or so clones, just under 80% seen once. CDR3 size: 14 residues. Germline CDR1 SGHRS, CDR2 YFSETQ. Trimming cost V 2 bases and J 6 bases, with 13 bases left between them. Sample: peripheral blood. The chain employs TRBV5-1 and TRBJ2-3; D may be TRBD1 (6 bases). This clonotype originated in a human donor in a cohort sampled during active COVID-19. The chain's CDR3 is CASSFGDTDDTQYF. CDR3 DNA: TGCGCCAGCAGCTTTGGGGACACGGATGATACGCAGTATTTT.